The clone carrying this T cell receptor beta chain was seen at least ten times. The antigen remains unidentified. The data originate from a study of spatial heterogeneity in lung cancer. Study-level background: A strong correlation was found between TCR transcript counts in tumor regions and a T cell module score derived from matched bulk RNA-seq. Whole-study findings and limits: Tumoral mutation counts were tracked by counts of expanded intratumoral alpha and beta TCRs.

There are 14 residues in the CDR3. Trimming took off 1 base at V and 1 base at J, with 7 bases between the two ends. Time point described: sample taken at primary tumor resection. Unsorted tumor, nontumor lung tissue or cryopreserved PBMC supplied the whole RNA. TCRdb analysed the 5' RACE reads with MiXCR anew, one entry per CDR3 protein. In the table there are over 10,000 distinct CDR3 sequences, roughly 5% of which are singletons. The chain recombines TRBV12-3 or TRBV12-4 with TRBJ2-5; no firm D call. Sequencing was performed on lung tumor tissue, taken at surgery. This receptor was obtained from a male donor with early-stage non-small cell lung cancer. CDR3 nucleotide sequence: TGTGCCAGCAGTTTAGAGGGCGTCCAAGAGACCCAGTACTTC. Encoded protein: CASSLEGVQETQYF.